This T cell receptor beta chain was captured by sequencing in a study of T cell repertoires in cytomegalovirus infection. Overall study: The public TCR beta signatures pointed to both CMV infection and matching HLA type. Overall study findings and caveats: The ex vivo response was dominated by HLA-C-restricted CMV-specific TCR beta clonotypes. Cumulative public TCR beta family frequency identified CMV carriers with the relevant HLA.

This CDR3 spans 15 amino acids. Germline lookup yields CDR1 MGHRA and CDR2 YSYEKL. Deletions cut 2 bases from V and 6 bases from J, with 13 bases between. TCRdb reprocessed the reads with MiXCR, giving one entry per CDR3 protein. The profile shows a few hundred thousand distinct CDR3 sequences, more than 15% of them singletons. As to this clonotype: Its cognate antigen is unknown.

The TCR comes from a human donor in good health (CMV status not recorded). Some clones in this sample may be carry-over from other donors' samples. The chain is built from TRBV4-1 and TRBJ2-2, with D possibly TRBD2 on 6 matching bases. Sequencing input: CD8+ T cells from PBMCs. CDR3 protein: CASSQSLAWAGELFF. CDR3 nucleotides: TGCGCCAGCAGCCAATCCCTAGCGTGGGCCGGGGAGCTGTTTTTT.